This TCR beta chain was retrieved from a study of T cells after yellow fever vaccination (dated by TCRdb to between 2018 and 2021). Context from the whole study: The SMART-Seq v4 Ultra Low Input RNA kit was used to prepare libraries from fractions with low cell numbers. To follow T-cell clones before and after primary and booster YFV17D yellow fever vaccination, bulk TCR alpha and beta repertoires were sequenced over time. The cohort comprised two healthy male donors, one aged 18 to 30 and one aged 30 to 40 years. Blood was collected at multiple timepoints before and after primary and secondary immunization, and bulk PBMC replicates and cell subsets were isolated.

The study at large found these results: A small share of clonotypes occurred in both CD4 and CD8 compartments, likely arising from convergent recombination. Compared with the primary T-cell response, the secondary T-cell response was weaker but faster, peaking on day 5 rather than day 15. After the booster, most clones that had expanded after primary vaccination were detected again (nearly 98% of CD4 and around 88% of CD8), suggesting broad maintenance of memory. Because only two donors were included in the study, the extent to which the findings can be generalized is limited. Computational filtering was required because FACS-sorted repertoires could contain abundant contaminating clonotypes from the bulk population.

Note on this clonotype: Its antigen is not yet known. Base qualities are not provided; no much larger clone lies one nucleotide away.

The sample's treatment or condition, from its label and the paper: live attenuated yellow fever vaccine strain. A standard Ficoll-Paque protocol was used to isolate PBMCs from peripheral blood. Dynabeads CD4 and CD8 positive selection kits were used to isolate CD4 and CD8 T-cell fractions. RNA was extracted with TriZol from bulk PBMCs, CD4 and CD8 fractions, and dextramer-positive and dextramer-negative fractions. TCR cDNA was made using 5'RACE template switching, a step that added a universal primer site and unique molecular identifiers. Priming of cDNA synthesis was performed from both the TCR alpha and TCR beta constant segments. Library amplification used two PCR steps, and the second PCR step added sample barcodes and sequencing adapters. Sequencing of libraries was performed on Illumina HiSeq 2500 (2x100 bp) or NovaSeq (2x150 bp). Per the source publication's procedure: Demultiplexing of reads and collapsing into UMI consensus sequences were performed with MIGEC, and V(D)J alignment was carried out with MiXCR. Clonotypes responding to the vaccine were identified with edgeR on replicate PBMC samples, with the criteria of FDR below 0.01 and a log2 fold change above 5 up to day 15. CD4 or CD8 identity was assigned to each bulk clonotype according to whether the clonotype was present at higher abundance in the sequenced CD4 repertoire or the sequenced CD8 repertoire. TCRdb handled the public reads itself, with Q25 trimming in fastp and clone calling in MiXCR, and kept productive beta chains. Entries that share a CDR3 protein sequence are merged under the most common genes and DNA. The V and J calls, along with clone size, are taken from TCRdb and not from the paper's own processing. The sample contains 250,000 to 300,000 distinct CDR3 sequences, approximately 13% of them found a single time. In total, the top ten clones hold roughly 0.5% of the sample.

The germline V gene provides CDR1 SQVTM and CDR2 ANQGSEA. V is trimmed back by 3 bases and J by 5 bases, and the junction contains 3 bases that no gene match accounts for. The CDR3 holds 13 amino acids from the cysteine to the phenylalanine. CDR3 DNA is the only sequence kept; it has 39 bases, read in frame from the first base. This sequence uses TRBV29-1 and TRBJ2-5, with 10 bases in between that match TRBD2. The source was CD4+ T cells sorted from PBMCs, collected 45 days after the yellow fever booster vaccination. This TCR derives from a man aged 25 to 45 who received the YFV17D yellow fever vaccine. The CDR3 region reads CSVDVSGRETQYF. The DNA sequence follows: TGCAGCGTTGATGTTAGCGGGAGGGAGACCCAGTACTTC. Beyond the CDR3, the reference TRBV29-1 and TRBJ2-5 genes provide the residues; the full variable domain reads: SAVISQKPSRDICQRGTSLTIQCQVDSQVTMMFWYRQQPGQSLTLIATANQGSEATYESGFVIDKFPISRPNLTFSTLTVSNMSPEDSSIYLCSVDVSGRETQYFGPGTRLLVL.